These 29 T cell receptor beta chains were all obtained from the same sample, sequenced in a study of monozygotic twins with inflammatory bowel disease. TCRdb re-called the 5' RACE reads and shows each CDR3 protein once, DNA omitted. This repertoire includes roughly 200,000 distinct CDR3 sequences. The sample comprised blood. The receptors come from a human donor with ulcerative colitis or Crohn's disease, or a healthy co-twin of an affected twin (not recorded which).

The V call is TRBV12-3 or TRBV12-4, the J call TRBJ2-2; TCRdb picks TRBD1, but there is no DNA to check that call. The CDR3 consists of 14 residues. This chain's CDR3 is CASRTGQGPGELFF.

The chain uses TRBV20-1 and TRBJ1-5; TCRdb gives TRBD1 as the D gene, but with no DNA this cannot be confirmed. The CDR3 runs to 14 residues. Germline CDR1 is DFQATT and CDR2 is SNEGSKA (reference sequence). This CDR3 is CSASPGGGNQPQHF.

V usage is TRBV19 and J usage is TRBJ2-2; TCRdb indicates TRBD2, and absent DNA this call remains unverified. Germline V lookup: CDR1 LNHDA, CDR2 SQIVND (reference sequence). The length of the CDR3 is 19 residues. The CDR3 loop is CASSWVTSGRATNTGELFF.

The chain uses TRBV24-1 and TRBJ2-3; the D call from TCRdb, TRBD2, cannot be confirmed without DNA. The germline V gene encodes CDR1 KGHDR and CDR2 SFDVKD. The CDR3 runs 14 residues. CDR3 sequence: CATGGGVFEDTQYF.

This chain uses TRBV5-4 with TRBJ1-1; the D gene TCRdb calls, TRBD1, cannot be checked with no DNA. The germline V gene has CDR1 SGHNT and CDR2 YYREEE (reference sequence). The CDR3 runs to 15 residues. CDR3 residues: CASSGQTGGRAEAFF.

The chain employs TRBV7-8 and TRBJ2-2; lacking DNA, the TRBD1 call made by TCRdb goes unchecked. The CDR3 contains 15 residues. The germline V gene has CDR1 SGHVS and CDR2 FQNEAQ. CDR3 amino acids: CAILGRGHRGGELFF.

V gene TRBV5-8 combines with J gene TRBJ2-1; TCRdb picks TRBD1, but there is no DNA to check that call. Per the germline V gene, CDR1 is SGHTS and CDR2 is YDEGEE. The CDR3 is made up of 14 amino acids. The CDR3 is CASSLWPGTNEQFF.

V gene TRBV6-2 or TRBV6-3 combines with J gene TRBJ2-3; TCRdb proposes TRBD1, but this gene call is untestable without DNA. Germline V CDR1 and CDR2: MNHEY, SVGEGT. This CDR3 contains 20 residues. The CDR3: CASSYSFRGARILSTDTQYF.

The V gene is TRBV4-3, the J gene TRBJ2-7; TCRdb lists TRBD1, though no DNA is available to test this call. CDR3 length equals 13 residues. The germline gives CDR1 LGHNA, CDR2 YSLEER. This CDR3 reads CASSPRASLEQYF.

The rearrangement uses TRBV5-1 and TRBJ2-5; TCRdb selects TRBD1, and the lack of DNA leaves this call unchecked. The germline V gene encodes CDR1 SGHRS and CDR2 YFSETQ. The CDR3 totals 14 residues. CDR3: CATRGQATVETQYF.

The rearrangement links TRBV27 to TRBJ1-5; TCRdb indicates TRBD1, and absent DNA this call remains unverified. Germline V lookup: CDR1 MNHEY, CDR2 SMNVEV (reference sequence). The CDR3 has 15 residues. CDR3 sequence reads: CASSLDTGVNQPQHF.

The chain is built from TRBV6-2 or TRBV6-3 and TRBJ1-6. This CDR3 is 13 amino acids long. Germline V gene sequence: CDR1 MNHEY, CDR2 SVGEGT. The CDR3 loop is CASSAGGGSPLHF.

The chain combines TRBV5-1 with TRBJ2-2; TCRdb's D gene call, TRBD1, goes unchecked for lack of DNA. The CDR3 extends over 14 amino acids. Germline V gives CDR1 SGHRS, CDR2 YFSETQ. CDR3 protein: CASSLRTDTGELFF.

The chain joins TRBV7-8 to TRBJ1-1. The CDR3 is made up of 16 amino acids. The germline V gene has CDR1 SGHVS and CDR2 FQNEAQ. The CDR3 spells CASSLIRQGPYTEAFF.

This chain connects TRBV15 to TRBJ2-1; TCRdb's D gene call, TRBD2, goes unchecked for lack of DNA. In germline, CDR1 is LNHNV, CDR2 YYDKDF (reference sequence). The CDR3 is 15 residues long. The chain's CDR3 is CATSVLSGRVGEQFF.

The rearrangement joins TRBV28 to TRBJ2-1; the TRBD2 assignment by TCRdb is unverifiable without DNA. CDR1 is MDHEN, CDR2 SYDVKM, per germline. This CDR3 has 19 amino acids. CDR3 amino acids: CASSIIGTSGSRSYNEQFF.

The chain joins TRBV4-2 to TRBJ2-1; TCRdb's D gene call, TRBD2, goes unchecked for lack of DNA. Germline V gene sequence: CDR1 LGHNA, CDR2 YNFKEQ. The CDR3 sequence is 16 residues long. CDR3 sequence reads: CASSQTLMGLNNEQFF.

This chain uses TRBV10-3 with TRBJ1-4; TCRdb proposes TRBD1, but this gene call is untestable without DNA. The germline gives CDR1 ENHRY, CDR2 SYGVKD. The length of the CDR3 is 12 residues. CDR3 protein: CATGPGKEKLFF.

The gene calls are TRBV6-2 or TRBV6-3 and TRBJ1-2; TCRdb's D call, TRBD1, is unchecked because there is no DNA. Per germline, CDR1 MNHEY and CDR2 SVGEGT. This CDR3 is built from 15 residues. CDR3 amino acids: CASSYGIKGPYGYTF.

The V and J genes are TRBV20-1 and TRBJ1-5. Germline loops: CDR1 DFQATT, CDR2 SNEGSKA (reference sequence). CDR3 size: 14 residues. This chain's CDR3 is CSARGAYSNQPQHF.

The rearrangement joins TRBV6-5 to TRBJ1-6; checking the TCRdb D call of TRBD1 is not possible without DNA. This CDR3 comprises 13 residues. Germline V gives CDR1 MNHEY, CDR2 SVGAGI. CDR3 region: CASSWGRDSPLHF.

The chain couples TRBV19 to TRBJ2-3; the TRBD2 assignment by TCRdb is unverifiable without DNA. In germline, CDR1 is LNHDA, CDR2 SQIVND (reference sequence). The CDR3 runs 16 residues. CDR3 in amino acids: CATTLGLAGARDTQYF.

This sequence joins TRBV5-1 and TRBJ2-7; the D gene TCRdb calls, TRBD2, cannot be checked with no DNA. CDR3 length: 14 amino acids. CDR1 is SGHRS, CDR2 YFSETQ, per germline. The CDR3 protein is CASSLEATSTEQYF.

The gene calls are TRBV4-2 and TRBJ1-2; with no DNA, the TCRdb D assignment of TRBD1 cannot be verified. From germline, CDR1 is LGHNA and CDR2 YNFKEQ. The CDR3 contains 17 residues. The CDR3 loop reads CASSQPKTGFPNHGYTF.

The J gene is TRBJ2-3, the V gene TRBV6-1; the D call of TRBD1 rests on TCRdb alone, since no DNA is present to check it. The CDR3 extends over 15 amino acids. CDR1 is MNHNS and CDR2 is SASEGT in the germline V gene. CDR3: CASSETGGGTDTQYF.

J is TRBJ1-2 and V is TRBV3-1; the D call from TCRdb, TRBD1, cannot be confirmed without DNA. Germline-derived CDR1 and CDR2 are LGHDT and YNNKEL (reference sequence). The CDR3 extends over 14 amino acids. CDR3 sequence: CASSFWTGDYGYTF.

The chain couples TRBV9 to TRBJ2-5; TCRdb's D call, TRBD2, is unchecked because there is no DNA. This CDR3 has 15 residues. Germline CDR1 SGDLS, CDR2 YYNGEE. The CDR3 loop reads CASSLSSGGLETQYF.

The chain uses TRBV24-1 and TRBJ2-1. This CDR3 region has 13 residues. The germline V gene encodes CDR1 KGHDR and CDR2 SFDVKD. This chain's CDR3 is CATSDNYYNEQFF.

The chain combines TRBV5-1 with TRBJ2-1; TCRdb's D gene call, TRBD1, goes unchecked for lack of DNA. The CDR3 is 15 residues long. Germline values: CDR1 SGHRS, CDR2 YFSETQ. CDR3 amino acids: CASSLAPGQGLEQFF. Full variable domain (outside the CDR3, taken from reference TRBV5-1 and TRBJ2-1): KAGVTQTPRYLIKTRGQQVTLSCSPISGHRSVSWYQQTPGQGLQFLFEYFSETQRNKGNFPGRFSGRQFSNSRSEMNVSTLELGDSALYLCASSLAPGQGLEQFFGPGTRLTVL.